Below, one TCR beta chain is given with its context. Its binding antigen is unknown. There are no base qualities to consult, and no much larger clone falls within one base. The treatment or condition tag for this specimen amounts to: over 15 received Ad26.COV2.S at low or high dose, single or two shots; 5 received placebo; per-sample allocation not given. For vaccine and placebo recipients, the sequenced repertoires came from samples collected on day 63 after the first injection. In Cohort 1b, 25 adults aged 18-55 years were enrolled at a single site in Boston, USA, between 29 July and 7 August 2020. As a vaccine, Ad26.COV2.S was a replication-incompetent adenovirus type 26 vector that expressed a prefusion-stabilized SARS-CoV-2 spike protein derived from the original Wuhan strain. TCRbeta CDR3 regions were sequenced with the immunoSEQ Assay. After extraction, genomic DNA underwent amplification by bias-controlled multiplex PCR, followed by high-throughput sequencing. The paper's processing steps were these. Collapsing and filtering of sequences were performed to quantify the absolute abundance of each unique TCRbeta CDR3 region. T cell fraction was estimated by normalizing TCRbeta template counts to usable DNA, with usable DNA measured through amplification of reference genes found in all nucleated cells. Repertoire TCRs were annotated as SARS-CoV-2-specific by exact matching of V gene, CDR3 amino acid sequence and J gene to a known reactive TCR set. The reference SARS-CoV-2 TCR set was derived from MIRA and filtered for enrichment in COVID-19-positive ImmuneCODE repertoires, a step that removed public or cross-reactive TCRs. Based on the MIRA antigens, annotated TCRs were further analysed at the level of specific ORF or position within ORF. Depth was the summed frequency of annotated unique rearrangements, while breadth was defined as annotated unique rearrangements over total unique productive rearrangements. TCR breadth was compared between groups using two-sided Wilcoxon rank-sum tests. TCRdb stores this immuneACCESS table with in-frame sequences only. Part of the clones is absent; in the studies checked, under half of the shortfall reflects unresolved V genes, and no reason is known for the rest. V, J and clone size are taken as reported in that table, and D and trimming were inferred from the DNA itself. This sample is represented by about 680,000 clones; approximately 88% of them were singletons. The ten biggest clones cover approximately 1.5% of the sample.

This entry comes from a study of Ad26.COV2.S vaccination and SARS-CoV-2 variants (dated by TCRdb to about 2021). Regarding the complete study: Vaccine-arm donors were drawn from COV1001, a multicentre, randomized, double-blind, placebo-controlled phase I-IIa trial of Ad26.COV2.S in healthy adults. Sequencing of the TCRbeta repertoire served to evaluate the specificity and breadth of SARS-CoV-2-reactive T cell receptors following Ad26.COV2.S vaccination. Ad26.COV2.S was administered intramuscularly at 5 x 10^10 or 1 x 10^11 viral particles, either as a single shot or as two shots given 56 days apart. Participants in the trial were split at random into five groups of five each, receiving low-dose or high-dose Ad26.COV2.S once or twice, or else placebo on both occasions. Blinding of investigators to trial group allocation was maintained during experiments and outcome assessment. The TCR-sequenced set comprised approximately 30 samples: 19 Ad26.COV2.S vaccine recipients, 5 placebo recipients and 8 SARS-CoV-2 convalescent individuals.

On the study overall, not on this receptor specifically: After vaccination, spike-specific CD8+ and CD4+ T cell responses were reported to show substantial breadth. Vaccine and placebo recipients had comparable non-spike TCR breadth, which fits with the vaccine containing only spike. According to the authors, total T cell responses may have been underestimated by the TCR breadth and depth analyses. The study lacked the statistical power to compare responses across vaccine doses or regimens. Ad26.COV2.S recipients had higher spike-specific TCR breadth than placebo recipients (P = 0.0014).

The input for sequencing was peripheral blood, taken in a trial of Ad26.COV2.S vaccine versus placebo. This clonotype was obtained from a person aged 18-65 years who received the Ad26.COV2.S COVID-19 vaccine or a placebo.

The CDR3 is CASSRGGEAFF. In nucleotides, the sequence is TGTGCCAGCAGCCGAGGGGGTGAAGCTTTCTTT. The chain uses TRBV6-5 and TRBJ1-1, with TRBD1 as a weak D call on 6 bases. According to the germline V gene, CDR1 reads MNHEY and CDR2 reads SVGAGI. There are 11 amino acids in the CDR3, from cysteine to phenylalanine inclusive. Solely the CDR3 DNA is kept, with 33 bases framed from the first base. The junction carries 9 bases between V and J, which are trimmed by 6 bases and 7 bases respectively.